These 30 T cell receptor beta chains share one sample of origin, sequenced in a study of shared clonotypes between healthy human individuals. Assay used: immunoSEQ multiplex PCR; TCRdb lists only in-frame clones, some missing. Of around 2.5 million clones in the sample, over 85% are singletons; the top ten hold 0.36%. Input material: naive CD4+ T cells from PBMCs. This sample's subset: CD45RA+ positively selected. Every receptor here comes from a man between 18 and 29 years old in good health. Some clones in this sample may be carry-over from other donors' samples.

The V gene is TRBV5-4, the J gene TRBJ2-7; 8 nucleotides match TRBD1. CDR3 length: 16 amino acids. The germline CDR1 and CDR2 sequences are SGHNT and YYREEE (reference sequence). The junction had 15 bases not matched to a gene; V was cut back by 4 bases and J by 6 bases. The CDR3 DNA reads as TGTGCCAGCAGCCTCCAGGGGGCCCTAAGGGGACTCGAGCAGTACTTC. Encoded protein: CASSLQGALRGLEQYF.

The chain combines TRBV6-5 with TRBJ1-1; 8 nucleotides line up with TRBD1. The CDR3 totals 16 residues. Germline trimming cut 2 bases from V and 0 bases from J; bases unmatched to any gene: 5. CDR1 is MNHEY, CDR2 SVGAGI, per germline. CDR3: CASSYLDREMNTEAFF. The DNA for the CDR3 is TGTGCCAGCAGTTACCTGGACAGGGAGATGAACACTGAAGCTTTCTTT.

Details on this clone: Other DNA sequences in this specimen translate into the identical CDR3. The J gene is TRBJ2-1, the V gene TRBV28, with D hard to call. Trimming stripped 6 bases from V and 3 bases from J, with 9 bases between. The CDR3 contains 13 residues. CDR1 MDHEN and CDR2 SYDVKM come from the germline V gene. Written as DNA, the CDR3 is TGTGCCAGCAGAGGTGGGAACTACAATGAGCAGTTCTTC. Its translation: CASRGGNYNEQFF.

The chain carries TRBV5-1 and TRBJ2-7; possible D gene TRBD1, 5 bases. The CDR3 spans 14 residues. The germline gives CDR1 SGHRS, CDR2 YFSETQ. With 1 base removed from V and 0 bases from J, the gap between germline ends came to 8 bases. CDR3 sequence: CASSLQGRSYEQYF. The DNA for the CDR3 is TGCGCCAGCAGCTTGCAGGGCCGCTCCTACGAGCAGTACTTC.

This sequence joins TRBV2 and TRBJ2-5; no firm D call. CDR3 size: 11 residues. The V and J ends lost 9 bases and 1 base respectively, with 6 bases between them. Germline V gives CDR1 SNHLY, CDR2 FYNNEI. CDR3 amino acids: CASTVQETQYF. In DNA, the CDR3 is TGTGCCAGTACAGTCCAAGAGACCCAGTACTTC.

The genes are TRBV19 and TRBJ1-4; TRBD1 might be the D (5 bases). Germline CDR1 is LNHDA and CDR2 is SQIVND (reference sequence). With 5 bases removed from V and 10 bases from J, the gap between germline ends came to 20 bases. CDR3 length: 15 amino acids. The DNA for the CDR3 is TGTGCCAGTAGTGCACCCGGGACCGTCGAGGGAAAACTGTTTTTT. Translation: CASSAPGTVEGKLFF.

CDR3: CASSESGGVTEAFF. CDR3 bases: TGTGCCAGCAGTGAATCAGGAGGAGTGACTGAAGCTTTCTTT. The chain has TRBV25-1 and TRBJ1-1, with no clear D. V was cut by 1 base and J by 5 bases, with 11 bases left in between. This CDR3 is 14 amino acids long. Germline CDR1 is MGHDK and CDR2 is SYGVNS.

V usage is TRBV11-3 and J usage is TRBJ2-1; no clear D. V gave up 2 bases and J gave up 5 bases, with 4 bases separating them. Germline loops: CDR1 SGHNT, CDR2 YENEEA. The CDR3 contains 12 residues. CDR3 sequence (DNA): TGTGCCAGCAGCTTATCACACAATGAGCAGTTCTTC. Protein sequence: CASSLSHNEQFF.

The V and J genes are TRBV6-5 and TRBJ1-1; D is unresolved. This CDR3 has 14 residues. The germline gives CDR1 MNHEY, CDR2 SVGAGI. V lost 0 bases, J lost 4 bases, and 9 bases lay in between. CDR3 sequence reads: CASSYSDTRTEAFF. As DNA, the CDR3 is TGTGCCAGCAGTTACTCCGACACCCGCACTGAAGCTTTCTTT.

This sequence joins TRBV28 and TRBJ2-1; no clear D. CDR1 MDHEN and CDR2 SYDVKM come from the germline V gene. Deletions cut 7 bases from V and 7 bases from J, with 8 bases between. This CDR3 contains 11 residues. CDR3 sequence: CASMVENEQFF. The DNA of the CDR3 is TGTGCCAGCATGGTAGAGAATGAGCAGTTCTTC.

The chain combines TRBV28 with TRBJ1-6; D is unresolved. The CDR3 consists of 15 residues. The ends were cut back, 3 bases at V and 8 bases at J, with 14 bases in the middle. Germline V gene data show CDR1 as MDHEN and CDR2 as SYDVKM. The chain's CDR3 is CASSFLRGGYSPLHF. The DNA of the CDR3 is TGTGCCAGCAGTTTTCTTCGAGGTGGCTATTCACCCCTCCACTTT.

The chain is built from TRBV28 and TRBJ2-5; possible D gene TRBD1, 6 bases. The CDR3 is made up of 17 amino acids. Looked up from germline, CDR1 is MDHEN and CDR2 is SYDVKM. The V and J ends lost 3 bases and 4 bases respectively, with 21 bases between them. DNA of the CDR3: TGTGCCAGCAGTTTTTCCACTTCAGGCCGCAGGGGAGAGACCCAGTACTTC. Amino acids: CASSFSTSGRRGETQYF.

V gene TRBV10-2 combines with J gene TRBJ1-3; no firm D call. The CDR3 is made up of 14 amino acids. CDR1 is WSHSY, CDR2 SAAADI, per germline. V lost 8 bases, J lost 4 bases, and 15 bases lay in between. The DNA for the CDR3 is TGCGCCAGCGGCATTGATAAAGTCGGAAACACCATATATTTT. Amino acid sequence: CASGIDKVGNTIYF.

The chain combines TRBV6-6 with TRBJ1-5, with D perhaps TRBD1 (5 bases). The CDR3 totals 15 residues. The germline V gene encodes CDR1 MNHNY and CDR2 SVGAGI (reference sequence). The V end was cut by 0 bases, the J end by 7 bases, with 13 bases between. The CDR3 DNA reads as TGTGCCAGCAGTTACTCGGAGGGGCGGGGGCAGCCCCAGCATTTT. It encodes CASSYSEGRGQPQHF.

V gene TRBV5-5 combines with J gene TRBJ1-4; no clear D gene. Germline V gene sequence: CDR1 SGHKS, CDR2 YYEKEE (reference sequence). Trimming pared 6 bases from V and 7 bases from J, leaving 16 bases between. The CDR3 is 14 residues long. The CDR3 nucleotides read TGTGCCAGCACTCCTGTAAGAATTGGTGAAAAACTGTTTTTT. Amino acid sequence: CASTPVRIGEKLFF.

A few counts support this clone. The V call is TRBV5-8, the J call TRBJ1-1; D is undetermined. This CDR3 is built from 14 residues. Trimming took off 1 base at V and 4 bases at J, with 11 bases between the two ends. CDR1 is SGHTS, CDR2 YDEGEE, per germline. The CDR3 loop is CASSLSSHGTEAFF. The DNA for the CDR3 is TGTGCCAGCAGCTTGTCCTCCCATGGCACTGAAGCTTTCTTT.

The chain carries TRBV19 and TRBJ2-1, with D possibly TRBD2 on 5 matching bases. The CDR3 sequence is 14 residues long. CDR1 is LNHDA, CDR2 SQIVND, per germline (reference sequence). The V and J ends lost 0 bases and 9 bases respectively, with 12 bases between them. CDR3 sequence reads: CASSIDRGSAEQFF. For the CDR3, the DNA is TGTGCCAGTAGTATAGATCGAGGGTCGGCTGAGCAGTTCTTC.

The V and J genes are TRBV11-3 and TRBJ1-1; 8 positions agree with TRBD1. V lost 2 bases, J lost 3 bases, and 11 bases stayed unmatched. Germline loops: CDR1 SGHNT, CDR2 YENEEA. The CDR3 covers 17 residues. This chain's CDR3 is CASSLIPGGDGDTEAFF. CDR3 sequence (DNA): TGTGCCAGCAGCTTAATACCAGGGGGCGATGGGGACACTGAAGCTTTCTTT.

The J gene is TRBJ2-2, the V gene TRBV7-3; TRBD1 matches at 9 bases. Trimming took 5 bases from V and 6 from J; bases not matched to a gene: 10. The CDR3 is made up of 16 amino acids. The germline CDR1 and CDR2 sequences are SGHTA and FQGTGA. CDR3 bases: TGTGCCAGCAGCCGATCTGAGGACAGGGGTTCCGGGGAGCTGTTTTTT. This codes for CASSRSEDRGSGELFF.

J is TRBJ2-1 and V is TRBV14, with D perhaps matching TRBD1 (6 bases). The CDR3 has 14 amino acids. Germline V gene lookup returns CDR1 SGHDN and CDR2 FVKESK. The germline V and J ends were trimmed by 4 bases and 7 bases, with 14 bases remaining between them. In DNA form, the CDR3 reads TGTGCCAGCAGCCTATACAGGGTAAGAAATGAGCAGTTCTTC. Translation gives CASSLYRVRNEQFF.

V and J are TRBV30 and TRBJ2-5; 7 bases line up with TRBD2. The ends lost 0 bases at V and 4 bases at J; junction bases unmatched: 2. The CDR3 extends over 13 amino acids. Germline values: CDR1 GTSNPN, CDR2 SVGIG (reference sequence). The CDR3 sequence is CAWSVIAGETQYF. The CDR3 DNA reads as TGTGCCTGGAGTGTTATAGCGGGAGAGACCCAGTACTTC.

As for this clone: Within the sample, other DNA sequences also encode this same CDR3. The chain joins TRBV28 to TRBJ1-2; a weak D match, TRBD1 (6 bases). V lost 5 bases, J lost 5 bases, and 12 bases lay in between. Germline V CDR1 and CDR2: MDHEN, SYDVKM. The CDR3 contains 13 residues. The CDR3 spells CASSLSGDYGYTF. The CDR3 nucleotides read TGTGCCAGCAGTCTTTCAGGGGATTATGGCTACACCTTC.

This clone has a single count. The chain couples TRBV15 to TRBJ1-1; D remains ambiguous. The CDR3 runs 13 residues. With 2 bases removed from V and 0 bases from J, the gap between germline ends came to 4 bases. CDR1 is LNHNV, CDR2 YYDKDF, per germline (reference sequence). The CDR3 loop is CATSRILNTEAFF. The CDR3 DNA follows: TGTGCCACCAGCAGAATATTGAACACTGAAGCTTTCTTT.

Worth noting for this clone: This sample includes further DNA sequences coding for the same CDR3. The chain combines TRBV5-1 with TRBJ2-2; 8 positions agree with TRBD2. From germline, CDR1 is SGHRS and CDR2 YFSETQ. The CDR3 loop spans 15 amino acids. After removal of 4 bases from V and 3 bases from J, the junction contained 5 bases not matched to a gene. CDR3 bases: TGCGCCAGCAGCCTGGGACTAGGGGACACCGGGGAGCTGTTTTTT. Its translation: CASSLGLGDTGELFF.

Turning to this clone: Other DNA sequences in the same sample also yield this CDR3. CDR3: CASSLRARSSYEQYF. In DNA, the CDR3 is TGTGCCAGCAGTTTAAGGGCAAGGAGCTCCTACGAGCAGTACTTC. J is TRBJ2-7 and V is TRBV28; D gene uncertain. The CDR3 is 15 amino acids. Germline assignment: CDR1 MDHEN and CDR2 SYDVKM. Trimming pared 2 bases from V and 0 bases from J, leaving 11 bases between.

This clone has just a few counts. This sequence joins TRBV15 and TRBJ1-5, with D uncertain. The CDR3 is made up of 12 amino acids. Germline CDR1 reads LNHNV; CDR2 reads YYDKDF (reference sequence). Trimming took 4 bases from V and 9 from J, leaving 10 bases between them. DNA of the CDR3: TGTGCCACCAGCAACGGGTTCCGGCCCCAGCATTTT. Residues: CATSNGFRPQHF.

This chain joins TRBV27 and TRBJ2-7; D gene uncertain. V was clipped by 5 bases and J by 2 bases, with 13 bases between them. Germline V lookup: CDR1 MNHEY, CDR2 SMNVEV (reference sequence). CDR3 length: 14 residues. In nucleotides, the CDR3 is TGTGCCAGCAGTCCACTAAGCGAGACCTACGAGCAGTACTTC. Amino acid sequence: CASSPLSETYEQYF.

CDR3 DNA: TGTGCCAGCAGCCTGACTAGAAGAACCTACAATGAGCAGTTCTTC. Translation: CASSLTRRTYNEQFF. V gene TRBV14 combines with J gene TRBJ2-1; possibly TRBD2 for D (6 bases). The CDR3 spans 15 residues. V lost 4 bases, J lost 2 bases, and 12 bases lay in between. Germline assignment: CDR1 SGHDN and CDR2 FVKESK.

This clone turned up a few times. The chain uses TRBV30 and TRBJ1-1; 7 nucleotides align to TRBD1. This CDR3 spans 13 amino acids. CDR1 and CDR2 from the germline V gene are GTSNPN and SVGIG (reference sequence). V lost 4 bases and J lost 1; bases outside the gene matches: 3. The CDR3 coding sequence is TGTGCCTGGACGACAGGGCGGAACACTGAAGCTTTCTTT. Protein: CAWTTGRNTEAFF.

The rearrangement uses TRBV5-4 and TRBJ1-1; maybe TRBD1 (5 bases). This CDR3 comprises 16 residues. Trimming removed 0 bases from V and 5 bases from J, with 17 bases in between. Germline V gene sequence: CDR1 SGHNT, CDR2 YYREEE (reference sequence). The CDR3 bases are TGTGCCAGCAGCTTGGAACCACCCGGGACCGCTACTGAAGCTTTCTTT. Amino acids: CASSLEPPGTATEAFF.